The 10 T cell receptor beta chains in this list originate from one sample, sequenced in a study of cytomegalovirus exposure and HLA in healthy donors. The study ran its PCR with 60 Vbeta and 13 Jbeta primers. Produced via immunoSEQ multiplex PCR; TCRdb's table is partial and in-frame only. The sample has over 50,000 clones, 70% to 85% seen once. The specimen was PBMCs. The receptors were sampled from a man in his forties in good health and CMV-seronegative.

This clone was counted between two and nine times. J is TRBJ2-3 and V is TRBV15; D not certain. The CDR3 is made up of 15 amino acids. Looked up from germline, CDR1 is LNHNV and CDR2 is YYDKDF (reference sequence). V gave up 4 bases and J gave up 2 bases, with 13 bases separating them. In DNA, the CDR3 is TGTGCCACCAGCACACCTAGTAGCCCCACAGATACGCAGTATTTT. This translates into CATSTPSSPTDTQYF.

This chain joins TRBV5-8 and TRBJ1-5; TRBD1 matches 10 bases. The ends lost 4 bases at V and 4 bases at J; junction bases unmatched: 5. Looked up from germline, CDR1 is SGHTS and CDR2 is YDEGEE. The CDR3 spans 15 residues. Here the CDR3 reads CASSTGTGVNQPQHF. CDR3 nucleotide sequence: TGTGCCAGCAGCACAGGGACAGGGGTAAATCAGCCCCAGCATTTT.

CDR3 residues: CASSAPGGSGQPQHF. The CDR3 DNA sequence: TGTGCCAGTAGTGCCCCAGGGGGATCTGGCCAGCCCCAGCATTTT. V is TRBV19 and J is TRBJ1-5, with 7 bases that match TRBD1. CDR3 length equals 15 residues. Germline CDR1 reads LNHDA; CDR2 reads SQIVND (reference sequence). The V segment lost 5 bases and the J segment 7 bases; nucleotides outside the gene matches: 11.

The chain uses TRBV15 and TRBJ1-5; TRBD1 is a possible D gene (6 bases). Germline V lookup: CDR1 LNHNV, CDR2 YYDKDF (reference sequence). V dropped 5 bases and J dropped 6 bases, with 17 bases sitting between them. The CDR3 is made up of 15 amino acids. The CDR3 reads CATSGSLQGAQPQHF. CDR3 in DNA: TGTGCCACCAGCGGCTCTTTACAGGGAGCTCAGCCCCAGCATTTT. Together with reference TRBV15 and TRBJ1-5, the CDR3 gives the full variable domain: DAMVIQNPRYQVTQFGKPVTLSCSQTLNHNVMYWYQQKSSQAPKLLFHYYDKDFNNEADTPDNFQSRRPNTSFCFLDIRSPGLGDTAMYLCATSGSLQGAQPQHFGDGTRLSIL.

The chain carries TRBV6-5 and TRBJ2-5; TRBD2 is a possible D gene (6 bases). CDR1 is MNHEY, CDR2 SVGAGI, per germline. V was trimmed by 5 bases and J by 1 base, leaving 11 bases between them. The CDR3 runs 14 residues. The CDR3 coding sequence is TGTGCCAGCAGTGCCCGGGGGACCCAAGAGACCCAGTACTTC. Amino acid sequence: CASSARGTQETQYF.

V and J are TRBV28 and TRBJ1-3; 7 bases map to TRBD1. This CDR3 is 17 amino acids long. V was pared by 4 bases and J by 0 bases, with 9 bases of the junction left unmatched. From germline, CDR1 is MDHEN and CDR2 SYDVKM. CDR3: CASSSINRGPSGNTIYF. CDR3 DNA: TGTGCCAGCAGTTCAATAAACAGGGGACCCTCTGGAAACACCATATATTTT.

The CDR3 loop is CASSLERGRSVGSYEQYF. DNA of the CDR3: TGTGCCAGCAGTTTAGAAAGGGGCCGGTCGGTGGGATCCTACGAGCAGTACTTC. The chain recombines TRBV28 with TRBJ2-7; TRBD1 is a possible D gene (5 bases). The CDR3 length is 18 residues. Per germline, CDR1 MDHEN and CDR2 SYDVKM. The V end lost 2 bases, the J end lost 1 base, and 21 bases lay between the germline ends.

The chain carries TRBV2 and TRBJ2-3; D ambiguous. Germline V gene sequence: CDR1 SNHLY, CDR2 FYNNEI. The CDR3 consists of 11 residues. V lost 9 bases, J lost 2 bases, and 6 bases lay in between. The CDR3 DNA sequence: TGTGCCAGTACTTACACAGATACGCAGTATTTT. As protein: CASTYTDTQYF.

This clone was recorded only once. V is TRBV5-6 and J is TRBJ1-1, with 7 positions matching TRBD1. The CDR3 sequence is 14 residues long. V lost 7 bases and J lost 6; bases outside the gene matches: 12. Germline V gene sequence: CDR1 SGHDT, CDR2 YYEEEE. CDR3 sequence (DNA): TGTGCCAGCGGAGGGACAGTCGATAGGCCTGAAGCTTTCTTT. Translation: CASGGTVDRPEAFF.

This clone has only a few counts. In nucleotides, the CDR3 is TGTGCCAGCAGCCAAGAGCCGGGACAGGGGAAGGAAAAACTGTTTTTT. It translates to CASSQEPGQGKEKLFF. The genes are TRBV4-2 and TRBJ1-4; 10 nucleotides line up with TRBD1. Trimming took 0 bases from V and 8 from J; bases not matched to a gene: 6. Germline lookup yields CDR1 LGHNA and CDR2 YNFKEQ. The CDR3 sequence is 16 residues long.